The 9 T cell receptor beta chains presented below share a single source sample, sequenced in a study of metastatic and nonmetastatic thyroid tumors. Prior to thyroid surgery, none of the patients had received any treatment. TCRdb used MiXCR to call clones anew from the PCR reads. The data show about 25,000 clones, with about 13% seen just once and over 15% held by the top ten. The sample consisted of blood. Source of these receptors: a female donor with papillary thyroid cancer or a benign thyroid nodule (not recorded which). Some clones in this sample may be carry-over from other donors' samples.

The sample holds many counts of this clone. The chain is built from TRBV6-1 and TRBJ2-5, with 9 positions matching TRBD2. Germline CDR1 and CDR2: MNHNS and SASEGT. J gave up 5 bases and V 8 bases, and 12 bases lay outside the gene matches. The CDR3 consists of 15 residues. The chain's CDR3 is CASAYIAGAGETQYF. The CDR3 nucleotides read TGTGCCAGCGCCTACATAGCGGGAGCGGGGGAGACCCAGTACTTC.

This clone was seen at least ten times. The genes are TRBV15 and TRBJ1-2, with unresolved D. With 0 bases removed from V and 7 bases from J, the gap between germline ends came to 12 bases. Germline loops: CDR1 LNHNV, CDR2 YYDKDF (reference sequence). There are 14 residues in the CDR3. The CDR3 nucleotides read TGTGCCACCAGCAGAGACCTGGAGGGCCGTGGCTACACCTTC. Translation gives CATSRDLEGRGYTF.

The table lists this clone with many counts. V gene TRBV7-6 combines with J gene TRBJ2-7; D is ambiguous. The CDR3 totals 14 residues. Trimming took off 2 bases at V and 3 bases at J, with 11 bases between the two ends. Germline values: CDR1 SGHVS, CDR2 FNYEAQ. DNA for the CDR3: TGTGCCAGCAGCTTAATGGGTAACTTCTACGAGCAGTACTTC. Translated, it gives CASSLMGNFYEQYF.

In this sample, this clone turned up many times. The chain carries TRBV29-1 and TRBJ2-5, with D perhaps matching TRBD2 (6 bases). The CDR3 spans 15 residues. The germline CDR1 and CDR2 sequences are SQVTM and ANQGSEA. V dropped 3 bases and J dropped 6 bases, with 20 bases sitting between them. The chain's CDR3 is CSVEGEVIGSQTQYF. CDR3 DNA sequence: TGCAGCGTTGAGGGGGAGGTTATTGGCTCGCAGACCCAGTACTTC. The full variable domain, in which reference TRBV29-1 and TRBJ2-5 provide the parts outside the CDR3, is SAVISQKPSRDICQRGTSLTIQCQVDSQVTMMFWYRQQPGQSLTLIATANQGSEATYESGFVIDKFPISRPNLTFSTLTVSNMSPEDSSIYLCSVEGEVIGSQTQYFGPGTRLLVL.

Many counts were recorded for this clone. The rearrangement joins TRBV6-5 to TRBJ2-2, with 9 bases identical to TRBD2. Germline V gene sequence: CDR1 MNHEY, CDR2 SVGAGI. The CDR3 loop spans 16 amino acids. J lost 5 bases, V lost 4 bases, and 8 bases had no gene match. The CDR3 spells CASSSPNSGSTGELFF. CDR3 DNA: TGTGCCAGCAGTTCACCGAATAGCGGGAGTACCGGGGAGCTGTTTTTT.

This clone is classed as medium-sized. The rearrangement uses TRBV28 and TRBJ2-3; 7 bases map to TRBD1. The CDR3 has 18 amino acids. Germline assignment: CDR1 MDHEN and CDR2 SYDVKM. The V gene end was trimmed by 2 bases and the J gene end by 2 bases; junction bases not matched to a gene: 13. As DNA, the CDR3 is TGTGCCAGCAGTTTAAGGGGGCTGGGCGGAGGATTCACAGATACGCAGTATTTT. Amino acids: CASSLRGLGGGFTDTQYF.

This clone occurred many times. The rearrangement uses TRBV5-5 and TRBJ1-1, with D possibly being TRBD1 (5 bases). The V and J ends lost 3 bases and 7 bases respectively, with 19 bases between them. CDR3 size: 15 residues. Germline-derived CDR1 and CDR2 are SGHKS and YYEKEE (reference sequence). The CDR3 loop is CASSSREGWRGEAFF. In nucleotides, the CDR3 is TGTGCCAGCAGCTCCAGGGAGGGTTGGAGAGGTGAAGCTTTCTTT.

This clone appeared many times. The chain carries TRBV10-2 and TRBJ2-3, with D possibly being TRBD2 (6 bases). V dropped 4 bases and J dropped 6 bases, with 11 bases sitting between them. Germline V gene lookup returns CDR1 WSHSY and CDR2 SAAADI. This CDR3 is 13 amino acids long. In DNA form, the CDR3 reads TGCGCCAGCAGTGTACTGGGGAGGGATACGCAGTATTTT. Residues: CASSVLGRDTQYF.

In this sample, this clone turned up many times. The chain joins TRBV9 to TRBJ2-1, with a possible D match to TRBD2 (6 bases). The V and J ends lost 3 bases and 2 bases respectively, with 9 bases between them. The germline V gene encodes CDR1 SGDLS and CDR2 YYNGEE. The length of the CDR3 is 14 residues. The CDR3 sequence: CASSEGGAYNEQFF. Written as DNA, the CDR3 is TGTGCCAGCAGCGAAGGCGGGGCCTACAATGAGCAGTTCTTC. The complete variable domain, with remaining parts taken from reference TRBV9 and TRBJ2-1, reads DSGVTQTPKHLITATGQRVTLRCSPRSGDLSVYWYQQSLDQGLQFLIQYYNGEERAKGNILERFSAQQFPDLHSELNLSSLELGDSALYFCASSEGGAYNEQFFGPGTRLTVL.